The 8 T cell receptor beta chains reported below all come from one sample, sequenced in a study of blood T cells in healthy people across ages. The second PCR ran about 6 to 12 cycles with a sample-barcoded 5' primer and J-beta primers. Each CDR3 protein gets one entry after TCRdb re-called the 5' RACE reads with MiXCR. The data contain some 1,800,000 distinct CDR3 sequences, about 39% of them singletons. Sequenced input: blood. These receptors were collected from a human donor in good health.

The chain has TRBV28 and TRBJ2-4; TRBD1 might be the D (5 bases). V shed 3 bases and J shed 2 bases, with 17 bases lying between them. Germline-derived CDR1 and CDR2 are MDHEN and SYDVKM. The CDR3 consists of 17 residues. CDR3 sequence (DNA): TGTGCCAGCAGTTTTAATTTTATCAGGGTGACCAAAAACATTCAGTACTTC. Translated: CASSFNFIRVTKNIQYF.

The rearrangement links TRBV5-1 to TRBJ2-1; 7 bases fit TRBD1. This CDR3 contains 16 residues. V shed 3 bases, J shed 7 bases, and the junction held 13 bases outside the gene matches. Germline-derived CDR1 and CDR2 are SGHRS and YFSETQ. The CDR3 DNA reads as TGCGCCAGCAGCTCCAACTTACAGGGGCTGAGGAATGAGCAGTTCTTC. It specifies CASSSNLQGLRNEQFF.

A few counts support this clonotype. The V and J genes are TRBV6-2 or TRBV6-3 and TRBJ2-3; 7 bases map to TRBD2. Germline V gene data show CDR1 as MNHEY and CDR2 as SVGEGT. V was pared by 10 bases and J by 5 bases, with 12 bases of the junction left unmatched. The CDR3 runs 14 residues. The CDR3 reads CATVLAGVEDTQYF. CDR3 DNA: TGTGCCACCGTTCTGGCGGGGGTTGAAGATACGCAGTATTTT.

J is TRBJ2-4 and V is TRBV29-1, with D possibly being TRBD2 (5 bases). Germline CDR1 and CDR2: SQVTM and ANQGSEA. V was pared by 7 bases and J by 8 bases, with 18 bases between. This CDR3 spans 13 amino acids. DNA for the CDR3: TGCAGCGCTTCCTGGACGAGGGAAGACATTCAGTACTTC. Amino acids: CSASWTREDIQYF.

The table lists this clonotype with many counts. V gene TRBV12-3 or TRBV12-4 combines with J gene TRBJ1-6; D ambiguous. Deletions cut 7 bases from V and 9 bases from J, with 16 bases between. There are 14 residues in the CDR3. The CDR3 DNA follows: TGTGCCAGCACCCTACAGACCGAGGGTTCACCCCTCCACTTT. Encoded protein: CASTLQTEGSPLHF.

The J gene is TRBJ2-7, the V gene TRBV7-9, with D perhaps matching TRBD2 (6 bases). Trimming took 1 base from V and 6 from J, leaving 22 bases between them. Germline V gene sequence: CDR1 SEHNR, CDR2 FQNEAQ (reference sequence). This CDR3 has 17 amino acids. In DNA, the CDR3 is TGTGCCAGCAGCTTAGGGCGGGAAGGGGCGTTCGGGGTCGAGCAGTACTTC. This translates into CASSLGREGAFGVEQYF.

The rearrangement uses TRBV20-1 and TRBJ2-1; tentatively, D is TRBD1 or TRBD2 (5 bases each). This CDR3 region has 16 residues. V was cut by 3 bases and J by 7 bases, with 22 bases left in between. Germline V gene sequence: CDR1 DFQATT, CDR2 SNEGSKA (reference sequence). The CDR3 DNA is TGCAGTGCTAGGGCAATTAGCGACAGCCCAATGAATGAGCAGTTCTTC. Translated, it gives CSARAISDSPMNEQFF.

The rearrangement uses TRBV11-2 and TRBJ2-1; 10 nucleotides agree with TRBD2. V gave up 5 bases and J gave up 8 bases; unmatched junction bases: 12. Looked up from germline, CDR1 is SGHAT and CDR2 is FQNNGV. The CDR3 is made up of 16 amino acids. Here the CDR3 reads CASSPQRGGLLDEQFF. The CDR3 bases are TGTGCCAGCAGCCCTCAGCGGGGGGGCTTGTTGGATGAGCAGTTCTTC.